Listed below are T cell receptor beta chains from one sample, sequenced in a study of control samples from healthy donors and cancer patients. The table came from immunoSEQ multiplex PCR; TCRdb's copy has only in-frame clones and leaves some out. This table has roughly 190,000 clones, roughly nine tenths appearing once. Sequenced input: blood. The receptors come from a man younger than 45 in good health. CDR3s include the opening cysteine and the closing phenylalanine or tryptophan. The D gene is left open where the match is weak. Clone size is shown for a subset of rows, as once, few, many or a class of expanded clone.

abundance	v_gene	j_gene	d_gene	CDR3aa	CDR3nt
.	TRBV19	TRBJ1-1	.	CASSAGFTEAFF	TGTGCCAGTAGTGCCGGTTTCACTGAAGCTTTCTTT
.	TRBV5-1	TRBJ1-2	TRBD1	CASSSRQGADGYTF	TGCGCCAGCAGCTCCCGACAGGGGGCAGATGGCTACACCTTC
.	TRBV27	TRBJ2-6	.	CASSHRSSGANVLTF	TGTGCCAGCAGCCACCGTAGCTCTGGGGCCAACGTCCTGACTTTC
.	TRBV27	TRBJ2-6	TRBD1	CASSPISGGAGANVLTF	TGTGCCAGCAGCCCCATATCAGGGGGCGCTGGGGCCAACGTCCTGACTTTC
once	TRBV5-5	TRBJ2-4	.	CASSLVGAGGDIQYF	TGTGCCAGCAGCTTGGTTGGGGCCGGGGGAGACATTCAGTACTTC
.	TRBV9	TRBJ2-7	.	CASSVGGSYEQYF	TGTGCCAGCAGCGTAGGGGGTTCCTACGAGCAGTACTTC
.	TRBV6-1	TRBJ2-7	TRBD1	CASSEIRQGEQYF	TGTGCCAGCAGTGAAATTCGACAGGGCGAGCAGTACTTC
.	TRBV4-1	TRBJ1-1	TRBD1	CASSPRTGNTEAFF	TGCGCCAGCAGCCCGAGGACAGGGAACACTGAAGCTTTCTTT
.	TRBV25-1	TRBJ1-4	.	CASSEYSNTATNEKLFF	TGTGCCAGCAGTGAATATTCGAACACCGCAACTAATGAAAAACTGTTTTTT
.	TRBV7-9	TRBJ1-4	TRBD1	CASSPGQGSNEKLFF	TGTGCCAGCAGCCCTGGACAGGGTTCTAATGAAAAACTGTTTTTT
.	TRBV7-9	TRBJ2-7	.	CASSLDSRMNF	TGTGCCAGCAGCTTGGACAGCCGCATGAACTTC
.	TRBV27	TRBJ1-4	.	CASSLREAEKLFF	TGTGCCAGCAGCCTGCGGGAGGCTGAAAAACTGTTTTTT
once	TRBV3-1/TRBV3-2	TRBJ2-2	.	CASSQDTGVAGELFF	TGTGCCAGCAGCCAAGATACGGGGGTGGCCGGGGAGCTGTTTTTT
.	TRBV5-6	TRBJ2-7	TRBD1	CASSPGTGAREQYF	TGTGCCAGCAGCCCCGGGACAGGGGCGCGGGAGCAGTACTTC
.	TRBV6-5	TRBJ1-1	.	CASSSGVRYTEAFF	TGTGCCAGCAGTTCAGGAGTGAGGTACACTGAAGCTTTCTTT
.	TRBV30	TRBJ1-2	TRBD1	CAWSLGTGYPEGGYTF	TGTGCCTGGAGTCTCGGGACAGGGTACCCTGAGGGTGGCTACACCTTC
.	TRBV11-2	TRBJ2-2	TRBD1	CASSLGGTGNTGELFF	TGTGCCAGCAGCTTAGGGGGGACAGGGAACACCGGGGAGCTGTTTTTT
.	TRBV6-5	TRBJ1-6	TRBD1	CASSLSRDRVSPLHF	TGTGCCAGCAGTTTAAGTCGGGACAGGGTTTCACCCCTCCACTTT
.	TRBV6-1	TRBJ1-4	.	CASSARAGRVFGNEKLFF	TGTGCCAGCAGTGCAAGAGCGGGACGGGTCTTCGGTAATGAAAAACTGTTTTTT
.	TRBV3-1/TRBV3-2	TRBJ1-4	.	CASSEAEGGLFF	TGTGCCAGCAGCGAAGCAGAGGGAGGGCTGTTTTTT
.	TRBV19	TRBJ1-2	.	CASMANYGYTF	TGTGCCAGTATGGCTAACTATGGCTACACCTTC
few	TRBV6-4	TRBJ1-1	.	CASSDFSVNTEAFF	TGTGCCAGCAGTGACTTTAGTGTGAACACTGAAGCTTTCTTT
.	TRBV25-1	TRBJ1-4	.	CASSAGLLGGEKLFF	TGTGCCAGCAGTGCCGGGCTCCTAGGGGGTGAAAAACTGTTTTTT